The clone carrying this T cell receptor beta chain was detected once. In germline, CDR1 is DFQATT, CDR2 SNEGSKA (reference sequence). Trimming removed 5 bases from V and 3 bases from J, with 10 bases in between. The CDR3 is 12 residues long. Authors' analysis steps: How many nucleated cells were present was estimated from reference gene primer amplification. Generated by immunoSEQ multiplex PCR, the TCRdb table keeps only in-frame clones and is missing some. V, J and clone size are taken as reported in that table, and D and trimming were inferred from the DNA itself. The sample lists about 270,000 clones, roughly nine tenths occurring once. This specimen comes from a study of blood T cell repertoires in COVID-19. Study context: The analysed material was cDNA or gDNA that came from T cells, B-cell-depleted T cells, or PBMCs.

This chain joins TRBV20-1 and TRBJ2-5; no reliable D call. Sequencing was done on a sample of PBMCs or T cells enriched from blood (not recorded which). This clonotype was obtained from a woman between 18 and 29 years old who had recovered from COVID-19. The CDR3 DNA reads as TGCAGTGCTGGTGACCTTAAAGAGACCCAGTACTTC. Translating gives CSAGDLKETQYF.